These 26 T cell receptor beta chains were all obtained from the same sample, sequenced in a study of vaccination and CD4 T cells after COVID-19 (dated by TCRdb to the early 2020s). Antigens for these TCRs are unknown. Library creation used PCR. Sequenced on an Illumina iSeq 100. At the Johns Hopkins FTIC core, DNA from the cultured CD4+ T cells underwent TCR sequencing with the Oncomine TCR Beta short-read assay. In TCRdb, the public reads were trimmed at Q25 with fastp and aligned with MiXCR, with productive beta chains retained. All rows with the same CDR3 protein become a single entry with the most common DNA and genes. This sample is represented by about 5,200 distinct CDR3 sequences; around 30% of them were singletons. Of the sample, approximately 21% falls within the top ten clones. Reading the label with the study, this specimen's treatment or condition is: approximately nine-day PBMC culture with coronavirus spike peptide pools or control peptides (ViraFEST assay).

The sample here was CD4+ T cells from blood, cultured in vitro, taken after SARS-CoV-2 vaccination. Receptors originate from a human donor who had recovered from COVID-19.

This clonotype occurred a few times. The chain joins TRBV6-1 to TRBJ2-7; TRBD2 might be the D (5 bases). The V end was cut by 5 bases, the J end by 6 bases, with 20 bases between. CDR1 is MNHNS, CDR2 SASEGT, per germline. This CDR3 is 15 amino acids long. The CDR3 reads CASSLPWEREGEQYF. The DNA of the CDR3 is TGTGCCAGCAGTCTCCCGTGGGAAAGAGAGGGCGAGCAGTACTTC.

By its share, this clonotype is medium-sized. The chain carries TRBV20-1 and TRBJ2-5; D may correspond to TRBD1 or TRBD2 (5 bases each). The CDR3 runs 12 residues. Germline CDR1 and CDR2: DFQATT and SNEGSKA (reference sequence). Trimming removed 6 bases at V and 2 bases at J, with 10 bases between. DNA for the CDR3: TGCAGTGCCCCCTGGGGGCAAGAGACCCAGTACTTC. Translated: CSAPWGQETQYF.

This clonotype ranks as medium-sized. This chain joins TRBV7-2 and TRBJ2-7; D assignment may be TRBD1 or TRBD2 (5 bases each). Trimming removed 5 bases at V and 2 bases at J, with 13 bases between. CDR1 is SGHTA and CDR2 is FQGNSA in the germline V gene. CDR3 size: 14 residues. The CDR3 spells CASSRIGAAYEQYF. The CDR3 nucleotides are TGTGCCAGCAGCCGGATCGGGGCAGCCTACGAGCAGTACTTC.

The V gene is TRBV6-2 or TRBV6-3, the J gene TRBJ2-7, with D perhaps assigned TRBD1 or TRBD2 (5 bases each). V lost 2 bases to trimming and J lost 3 bases, with 17 bases between them. The CDR3 spans 16 residues. CDR1 is MNHEY, CDR2 SVGEGT, per germline. DNA for the CDR3: TGTGCCAGCAGTTACCAAAGAGGGGTCATACACTACGAGCAGTACTTC. Protein: CASSYQRGVIHYEQYF.

This clonotype was counted between two and nine times. This chain uses TRBV7-9 with TRBJ2-2; tentative D call: TRBD2 (5 bases). The length of the CDR3 is 13 residues. V was cut by 0 bases and J by 6 bases, with 5 bases left in between. CDR1 and CDR2 from the germline V gene are SEHNR and FQNEAQ (reference sequence). DNA of the CDR3: TGTGCCAGCAGCTTAGCCGGGGCCGGGGAGCTGTTTTTT. Amino acids: CASSLAGAGELFF.

The chain is built from TRBV19 and TRBJ1-5, with 7 bases lining up with TRBD1. The CDR3 is made up of 15 amino acids. Germline V gene sequence: CDR1 LNHDA, CDR2 SQIVND (reference sequence). Germline trimming cut 6 bases from V and 0 bases from J; bases unmatched to any gene: 5. The CDR3 loop is CASRPRGVSNQPQHF. The CDR3 DNA sequence: TGTGCCAGTAGGCCCAGGGGGGTTAGCAATCAGCCCCAGCATTTT.

This chain uses TRBV24-1 with TRBJ2-3; 16 nucleotides match TRBD2. The CDR3 covers 18 residues. Germline lookup yields CDR1 KGHDR and CDR2 SFDVKD. The V gene end was trimmed by 4 bases and the J gene end by 2 bases; junction bases not matched to a gene: 5. The CDR3 spells CATSDGTSGRAYTDTQYF. Written as DNA, the CDR3 is TGTGCCACCAGTGACGGGACTAGCGGGAGGGCCTACACAGATACGCAGTATTTT.

The V call is TRBV20-1, the J call TRBJ2-2; 10 bases are shared with TRBD1. In germline, CDR1 is DFQATT, CDR2 SNEGSKA (reference sequence). This CDR3 has 14 amino acids. Trimming cost V 2 bases and J 4 bases; bases outside gene matches: 1. The CDR3 protein is CSARRTGGTGELFF. CDR3 bases: TGCAGTGCTAGAAGGACAGGGGGCACCGGGGAGCTGTTTTTT.

The V and J genes are TRBV2 and TRBJ1-2, with D maybe TRBD1 (6 bases). This CDR3 has 14 residues. The germline gives CDR1 SNHLY, CDR2 FYNNEI. V was trimmed by 1 base and J by 3 bases, leaving 9 bases between them. The CDR3 nucleotides read TGTGCCAGCAGTGAAGGGGGGCAGGACTATGGCTACACCTTC. This codes for CASSEGGQDYGYTF.

This clonotype was picked up a small number of times. The J gene is TRBJ2-1, the V gene TRBV6-1, with 10 bases identical to TRBD1. CDR3 size: 12 residues. Trimming took 6 bases from V and 12 from J; bases not matched to a gene: 5. The germline gives CDR1 MNHNS, CDR2 SASEGT. This chain's CDR3 is CASRTRDRGQFF. The DNA for the CDR3 is TGTGCCAGCAGGACTCGGGACAGGGGGCAGTTCTTC.

This clonotype is labeled medium-sized. The V call is TRBV10-1, the J call TRBJ2-5; TRBD2 agrees at 9 bases. V lost 4 bases and J lost 8; bases outside the gene matches: 8. The CDR3 covers 14 residues. Germline loops: CDR1 WNHNN, CDR2 SYGVQD (reference sequence). CDR3 region: CASSGGSGGETQYF. CDR3 DNA: TGCGCCAGCAGTGGTGGTAGCGGGGGTGAAACCCAGTACTTC.

CDR3 sequence (DNA): TGTGCCAGCAGTGAAGCCGGGACAGGAGCTTTCTTT. Residues: CASSEAGTGAFF. V is TRBV6-1 and J is TRBJ1-1; 8 bases are a match to TRBD1. Germline lookup yields CDR1 MNHNS and CDR2 SASEGT. V lost 0 bases, J lost 10 bases, and 1 base stayed unmatched. The CDR3 consists of 12 residues.

The rearrangement joins TRBV20-1 to TRBJ2-3; the match to TRBD2 covers 12 bases. CDR3 length: 16 amino acids. Germline V gives CDR1 DFQATT, CDR2 SNEGSKA (reference sequence). V shed 2 bases, J shed 3 bases, and the junction held 6 bases outside the gene matches. The CDR3 protein is CSARPTSGRLTDTQYF. In DNA, the CDR3 is TGCAGTGCTAGACCAACTAGCGGGAGGTTAACAGATACGCAGTATTTT.

This clonotype was seen only a few times. The V call is TRBV7-9, the J call TRBJ1-2; D call uncertain. Trimming cost V 2 bases and J 0 bases, with 16 bases left between them. CDR1 and CDR2 (germline): SEHNR, FQNEAQ (reference sequence). This CDR3 spans 17 amino acids. The CDR3 is CASSLFRSAGTNYGYTF. The DNA for the CDR3 is TGTGCCAGCAGCTTATTTAGGTCCGCAGGCACTAACTATGGCTACACCTTC.

This clonotype has just a few counts. The rearrangement joins TRBV28 to TRBJ2-5; 11 bases match TRBD2. The CDR3 runs to 19 residues. Trimming cost V 3 bases and J 1 base; bases outside gene matches: 13. In germline, CDR1 is MDHEN, CDR2 SYDVKM. The CDR3 DNA is TGTGCCAGCAGTTTGGGGGAGGGGCTAGCGGGGGGACCCCAAGAGACCCAGTACTTC. This gives the protein CASSLGEGLAGGPQETQYF.

The rearrangement links TRBV7-8 to TRBJ2-3, with 10 bases aligning to TRBD2. This CDR3 contains 16 residues. Germline V gene data show CDR1 as SGHVS and CDR2 as FQNEAQ. The ends lost 1 base at V and 2 bases at J; junction bases unmatched: 3. The CDR3 region is CASSLGLAGATDTQYF. CDR3 nucleotide sequence: TGTGCCAGCAGCTTAGGGCTAGCGGGGGCCACAGATACGCAGTATTTT.

A few counts support this clonotype. The chain recombines TRBV6-5 with TRBJ2-7, with TRBD2 matching over 14 bases. Germline V gene data show CDR1 as MNHEY and CDR2 as SVGAGI. This CDR3 has 18 amino acids. The junction had 9 bases not matched to a gene; V was cut back by 0 bases and J by 5 bases. The CDR3 DNA reads TGTGCCAGCAGTTACTCTCTCAAGGGACTAGCGGGAGAACACGAGCAGTACTTC. It yields the protein CASSYSLKGLAGEHEQYF.

This clonotype has only a few counts. The chain recombines TRBV20-1 with TRBJ1-1, with TRBD1 as a possible D gene (6 bases). This CDR3 has 14 amino acids. Germline CDR1 reads DFQATT; CDR2 reads SNEGSKA (reference sequence). The ends were cut back, 2 bases at V and 1 base at J, with 11 bases in the middle. As DNA, the CDR3 is TGCAGTGCTAGAACGGACAGACAGAACACTGAAGCTTTCTTT. This codes for CSARTDRQNTEAFF.

The rearrangement uses TRBV7-9 and TRBJ2-3; TRBD2 matches at 7 bases. Germline V gene sequence: CDR1 SEHNR, CDR2 FQNEAQ (reference sequence). The CDR3 loop spans 15 amino acids. V lost 6 bases to trimming and J lost 0 bases; unmatched junction nucleotides: 6. The CDR3 reads CASRGSGPSTDTQYF. DNA for the CDR3: TGTGCCAGCAGGGGTAGCGGGCCTAGCACAGATACGCAGTATTTT.

The V and J genes are TRBV2 and TRBJ2-2, with D perhaps TRBD1 or TRBD2 (5 bases each). This CDR3 region has 15 residues. CDR1 SNHLY and CDR2 FYNNEI come from the germline V gene. V was cut by 6 bases and J by 2 bases, with 13 bases left in between. The CDR3 coding sequence is TGTGCCAGCAGAAGGGACCCGGCTAACACCGGGGAGCTGTTTTTT. Translation: CASRRDPANTGELFF. The full variable domain, completed using reference TRBV2 and TRBJ2-2, is EPEVTQTPSHQVTQMGQEVILRCVPISNHLYFYWYRQILGQKVEFLVSFYNNEISEKSEIFDDQFSVERPDGSNFTLKIRSTKLEDSAMYFCASRRDPANTGELFFGEGSRLTVL.

Only a few counts were recorded for this clonotype. The J gene is TRBJ2-7, the V gene TRBV6-1, with 9 bases aligning to TRBD1. Per germline, CDR1 MNHNS and CDR2 SASEGT. V shed 6 bases and J 1 base; nucleotides not matched to a gene: 4. The CDR3 loop spans 14 amino acids. The CDR3 DNA is TGTGCCAGCAGGAGGGACAGGGATTCCTACGAGCAGTACTTC. Protein product: CASRRDRDSYEQYF.

A few counts support this clonotype. This chain connects TRBV6-1 to TRBJ1-3, with D unclear. The V end was cut by 6 bases, the J end by 0 bases, with 18 bases between. Germline assignment: CDR1 MNHNS and CDR2 SASEGT. The CDR3 loop spans 17 amino acids. CDR3 sequence: CASSPQVQGSSGNTIYF. The CDR3 bases are TGTGCCAGCAGCCCCCAGGTCCAAGGGAGCTCTGGAAACACCATATATTTT.

The chain employs TRBV28 and TRBJ1-2, with D perhaps matching TRBD1 (6 bases). Trimming took off 7 bases at V and 4 bases at J, with 22 bases between the two ends. The CDR3 contains 16 residues. Germline V CDR1 and CDR2: MDHEN, SYDVKM. The CDR3 bases are TGTGCCAGCACCGTCCGGGGGGGCAGATTTATCTATGGCTACACCTTC. Protein product: CASTVRGGRFIYGYTF.

The V gene is TRBV7-3, the J gene TRBJ1-1, with 7 bases that match TRBD1. CDR1 and CDR2 (germline): SGHTA, FQGTGA. This CDR3 contains 15 residues. Trimming removed 5 bases from V and 3 bases from J; junction bases left unmatched: 9. CDR3 nucleotides: TGTGCCAGCAGCCCGTCCGGGGGACAGTACACTGAAGCTTTCTTT. Protein sequence: CASSPSGGQYTEAFF.

This clonotype was counted a few times. J is TRBJ2-7 and V is TRBV6-5; unclear D gene. V was clipped by 4 bases and J by 6 bases, with 10 bases between them. The CDR3 is 12 residues long. Germline V gene sequence: CDR1 MNHEY, CDR2 SVGAGI. Here the CDR3 reads CASSSILSEQYF. CDR3 nucleotides: TGTGCCAGCAGTTCTATTCTCTCCGAGCAGTACTTC.

The DNA of the CDR3 is TGCAGCGCCAAACAGGGGCGCTACGAGCAGTACTTC. This translates into CSAKQGRYEQYF. The gene calls are TRBV29-1 and TRBJ2-7, with TRBD1 identical over 7 bases. The CDR3 has 12 residues. V was clipped by 7 bases and J by 3 bases; unmatched bases: 6. The V gene's germline CDR1 is SQVTM and CDR2 ANQGSEA.